This TCR beta chain was found in a study of vaccination and CD4 T cells after COVID-19. Regarding the study as a whole: Spike mono-reactivity was evident in 304 of the 307 vaccine-specific clones derived from convalescent patients.

Trimming cost V 5 bases and J 3 bases; bases outside gene matches: 11. Germline values: CDR1 SGHTA, CDR2 FQGTGA. The CDR3 runs to 16 residues. Note on this clonotype: As yet, its antigen is unknown.

As for treatment: roughly 11-day PBMC culture with coronavirus spike peptide pools or control peptides (ViraFEST assay). Cultured CD4+ T cell DNA was sequenced using the Oncomine TCR Beta short-read assay. It was from cultured CD4+ T cells that genomic DNA was extracted. TCRdb reanalysed the PCR reads using MiXCR and keeps one entry per CDR3 protein. The table records 10,000 to 15,000 distinct CDR3 sequences, around 40% of them present only once. This chain connects TRBV7-3 to TRBJ1-1; 8 bases fit TRBD1. The sequence was obtained from a human donor with COVID-19. Input material: cultured CD4+ T cells from blood. This CDR3 is CASSPQGAPGHTEAFF. DNA for the CDR3: TGTGCCAGCAGCCCCCAGGGGGCGCCGGGACACACTGAAGCTTTCTTT. Based on the CDR3 plus reference TRBV7-3 and TRBJ1-1, the full variable domain is GAGVSQTPSNKVTEKGKYVELRCDPISGHTALYWYRQSLGQGPEFLIYFQGTGAADDSGLPNDRFFAVRPEGSVSTLKIQRTERGDSAVYLCASSPQGAPGHTEAFFGQGTRLTVV.